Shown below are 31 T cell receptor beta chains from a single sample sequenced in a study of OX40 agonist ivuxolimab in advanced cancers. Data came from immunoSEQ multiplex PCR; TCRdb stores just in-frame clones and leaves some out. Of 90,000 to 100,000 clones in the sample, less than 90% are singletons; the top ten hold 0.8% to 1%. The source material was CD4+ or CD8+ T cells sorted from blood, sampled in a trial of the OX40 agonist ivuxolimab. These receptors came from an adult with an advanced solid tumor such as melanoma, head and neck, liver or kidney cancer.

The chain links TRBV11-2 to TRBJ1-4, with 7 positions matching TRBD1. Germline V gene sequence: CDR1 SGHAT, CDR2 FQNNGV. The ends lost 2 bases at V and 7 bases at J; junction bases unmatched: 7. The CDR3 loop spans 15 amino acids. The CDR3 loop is CASSLTGVRGEKLFF. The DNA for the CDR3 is TGTGCCAGCAGCTTAACAGGGGTTAGGGGTGAAAAACTGTTTTTT.

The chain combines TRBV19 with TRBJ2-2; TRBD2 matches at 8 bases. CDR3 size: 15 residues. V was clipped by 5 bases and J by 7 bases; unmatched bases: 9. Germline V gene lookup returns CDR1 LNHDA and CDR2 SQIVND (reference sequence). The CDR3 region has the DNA TGTGCCAGTAGTCGACGGGAGGGCCTGGTCGGGGAGCTGTTTTTT. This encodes CASSRREGLVGELFF.

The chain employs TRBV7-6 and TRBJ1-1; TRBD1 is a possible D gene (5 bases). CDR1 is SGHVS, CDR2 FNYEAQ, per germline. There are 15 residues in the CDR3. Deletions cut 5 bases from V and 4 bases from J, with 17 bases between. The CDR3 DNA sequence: TGTGCCAGCAGCGAAGGGCCGTCGGGGGGCACTGAAGCTTTCTTT. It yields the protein CASSEGPSGGTEAFF.

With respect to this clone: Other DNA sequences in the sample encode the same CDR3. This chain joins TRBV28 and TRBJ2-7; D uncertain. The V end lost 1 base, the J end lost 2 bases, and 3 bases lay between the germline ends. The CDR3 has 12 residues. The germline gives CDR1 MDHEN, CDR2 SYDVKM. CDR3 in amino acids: CASSLYPYEQYF. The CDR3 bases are TGTGCCAGCAGTTTATATCCCTACGAGCAGTACTTC.

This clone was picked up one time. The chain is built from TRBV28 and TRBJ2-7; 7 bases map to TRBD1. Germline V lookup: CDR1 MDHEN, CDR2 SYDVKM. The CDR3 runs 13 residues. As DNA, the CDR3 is TGTGCTTCCGGGACAGTTTTTTCCTACGAGCAGTACTTC. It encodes CASGTVFSYEQYF.

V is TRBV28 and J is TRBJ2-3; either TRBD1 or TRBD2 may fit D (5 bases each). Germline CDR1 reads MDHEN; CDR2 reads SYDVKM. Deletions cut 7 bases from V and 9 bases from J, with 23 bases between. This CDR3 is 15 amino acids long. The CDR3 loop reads CASTTSGTYPTTQYF. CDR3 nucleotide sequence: TGTGCCAGCACAACCTCCGGGACCTACCCCACGACGCAGTATTTT.

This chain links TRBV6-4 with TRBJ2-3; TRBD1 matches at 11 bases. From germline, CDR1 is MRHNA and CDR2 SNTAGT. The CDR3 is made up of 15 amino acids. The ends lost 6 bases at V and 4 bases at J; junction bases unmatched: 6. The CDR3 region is CASSPGTGGSDTQYF. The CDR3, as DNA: TGTGCCAGCAGCCCCGGGACAGGGGGGTCAGATACGCAGTATTTT.

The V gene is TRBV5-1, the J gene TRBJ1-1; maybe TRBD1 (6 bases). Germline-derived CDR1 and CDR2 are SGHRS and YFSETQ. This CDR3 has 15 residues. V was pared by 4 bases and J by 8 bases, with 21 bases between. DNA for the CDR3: TGCGCCAGCAGCCGAAGAGAAACGGGGGGGACAGAAGCTTTCTTT. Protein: CASSRRETGGTEAFF.

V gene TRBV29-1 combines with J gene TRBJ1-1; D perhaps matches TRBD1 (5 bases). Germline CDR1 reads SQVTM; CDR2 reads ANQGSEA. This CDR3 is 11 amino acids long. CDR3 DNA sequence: TGCGGGTGGGGGAAGGAGACTGAAGCTTTCTTT. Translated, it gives CGWGKETEAFF.

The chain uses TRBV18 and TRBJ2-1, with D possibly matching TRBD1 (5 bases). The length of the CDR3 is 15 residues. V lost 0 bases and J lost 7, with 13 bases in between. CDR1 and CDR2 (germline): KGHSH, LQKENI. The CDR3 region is CASSPPSQGINEQFF. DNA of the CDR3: TGTGCCAGCTCACCACCTTCTCAGGGTATTAATGAGCAGTTCTTC.

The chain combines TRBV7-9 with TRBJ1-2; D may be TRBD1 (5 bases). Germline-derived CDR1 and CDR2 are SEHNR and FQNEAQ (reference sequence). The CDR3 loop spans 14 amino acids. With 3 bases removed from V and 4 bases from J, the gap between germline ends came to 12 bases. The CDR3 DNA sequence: TGTGCCAGCAGCTTGAAGGGGACCCTCTATGGCTACACCTTC. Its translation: CASSLKGTLYGYTF.

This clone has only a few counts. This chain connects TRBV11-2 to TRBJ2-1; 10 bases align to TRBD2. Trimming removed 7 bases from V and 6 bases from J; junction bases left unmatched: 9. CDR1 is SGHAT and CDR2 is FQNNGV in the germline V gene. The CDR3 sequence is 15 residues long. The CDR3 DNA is TGTGCCAGCACCCTTAGCGGGAGGAGGAGCAATGAGCAGTTCTTC. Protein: CASTLSGRRSNEQFF.

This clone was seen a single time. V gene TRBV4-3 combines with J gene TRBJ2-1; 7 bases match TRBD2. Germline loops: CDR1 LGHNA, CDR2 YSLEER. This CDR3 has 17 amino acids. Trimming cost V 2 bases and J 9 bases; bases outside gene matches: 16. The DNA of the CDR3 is TGCGCCAGCAGCCAAAGCCCTTGGGGGGAGGGCCCTGGTGAGCAGTTCTTC. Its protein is CASSQSPWGEGPGEQFF.

CDR3 in amino acids: CASSYRGNQPQHF. The CDR3 DNA follows: TGTGCCAGCAGTTATAGAGGGAATCAGCCCCAGCATTTT. The chain couples TRBV27 to TRBJ1-5; D uncertain. The CDR3 runs to 13 residues. From germline, CDR1 is MNHEY and CDR2 SMNVEV (reference sequence). The germline V and J ends were trimmed by 4 bases and 4 bases, with 8 bases remaining between them.

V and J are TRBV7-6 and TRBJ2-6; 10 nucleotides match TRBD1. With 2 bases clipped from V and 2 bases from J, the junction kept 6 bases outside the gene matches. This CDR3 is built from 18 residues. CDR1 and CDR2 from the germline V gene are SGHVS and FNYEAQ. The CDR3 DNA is TGTGCCAGCAGCTTAAGGGAAGGACAGGGGGCTGGGGCCAACGTCCTGACTTTC. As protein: CASSLREGQGAGANVLTF.

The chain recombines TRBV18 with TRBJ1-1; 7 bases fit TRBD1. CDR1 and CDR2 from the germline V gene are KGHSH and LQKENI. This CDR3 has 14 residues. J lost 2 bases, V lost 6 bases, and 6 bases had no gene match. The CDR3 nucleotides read TGTGCCAGCTCGTCAAGGGGGCTAAACACTGAAGCTTTCTTT. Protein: CASSSRGLNTEAFF.

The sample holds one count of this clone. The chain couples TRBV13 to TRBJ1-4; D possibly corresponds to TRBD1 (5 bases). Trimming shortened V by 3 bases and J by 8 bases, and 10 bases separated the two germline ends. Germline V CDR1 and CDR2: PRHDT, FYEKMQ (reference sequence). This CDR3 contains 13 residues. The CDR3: CASSFRRGEKLFF. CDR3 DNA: TGTGCCAGCAGCTTTAGGAGGGGAGAAAAACTGTTTTTT.

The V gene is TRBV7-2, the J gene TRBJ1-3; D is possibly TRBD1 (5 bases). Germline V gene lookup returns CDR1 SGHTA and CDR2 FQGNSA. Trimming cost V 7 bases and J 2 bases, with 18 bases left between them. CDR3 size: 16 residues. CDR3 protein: CASTTPGGITGNTIYF. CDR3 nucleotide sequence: TGTGCCAGCACCACTCCTGGGGGGATCACTGGAAACACCATATATTTT.

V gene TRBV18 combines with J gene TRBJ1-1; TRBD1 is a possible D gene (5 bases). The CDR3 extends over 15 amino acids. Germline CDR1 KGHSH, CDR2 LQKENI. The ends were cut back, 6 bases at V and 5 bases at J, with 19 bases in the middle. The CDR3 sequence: CASSPEGGVRTEAFF. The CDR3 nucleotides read TGTGCCAGCTCCCCGGAGGGAGGGGTGAGAACTGAAGCTTTCTTT.

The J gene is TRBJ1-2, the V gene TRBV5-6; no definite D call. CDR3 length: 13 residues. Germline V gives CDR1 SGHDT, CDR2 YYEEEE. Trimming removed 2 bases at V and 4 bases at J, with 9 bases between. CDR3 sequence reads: CASSLQTLYGYTF. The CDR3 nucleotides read TGTGCCAGCAGCTTACAGACCCTCTATGGCTACACCTTC.

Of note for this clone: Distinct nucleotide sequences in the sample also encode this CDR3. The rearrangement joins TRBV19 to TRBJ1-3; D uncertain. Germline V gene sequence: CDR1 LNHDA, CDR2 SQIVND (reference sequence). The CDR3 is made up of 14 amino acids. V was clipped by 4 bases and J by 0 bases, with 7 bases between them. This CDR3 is CASSTGSSGNTIYF. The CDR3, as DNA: TGTGCCAGTAGTACCGGGAGCTCTGGAAACACCATATATTTT.

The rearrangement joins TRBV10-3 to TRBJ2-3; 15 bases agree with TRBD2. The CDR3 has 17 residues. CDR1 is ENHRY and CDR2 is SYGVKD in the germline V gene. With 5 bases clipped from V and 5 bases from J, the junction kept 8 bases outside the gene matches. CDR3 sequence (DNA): TGTGCCATCAGTCCGGGACTAGCGGGAGGCTGGGTAGATACGCAGTATTTT. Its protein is CAISPGLAGGWVDTQYF.

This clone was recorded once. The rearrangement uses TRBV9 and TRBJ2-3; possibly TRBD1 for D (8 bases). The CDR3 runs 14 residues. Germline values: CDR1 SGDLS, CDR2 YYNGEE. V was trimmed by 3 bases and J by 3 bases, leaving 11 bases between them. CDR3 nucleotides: TGTGCCAGCAGCGAACAGGGGGGGACAGATACGCAGTATTTT. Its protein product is CASSEQGGTDTQYF.

The CDR3: CASSMTWANTEAFF. CDR3 nucleotides: TGTGCCAGTAGTATGACGTGGGCGAACACTGAAGCTTTCTTT. The chain uses TRBV19 and TRBJ1-1, with D unresolved. Trimming stripped 3 bases from V and 1 base from J, with 9 bases between. The germline gives CDR1 LNHDA, CDR2 SQIVND (reference sequence). The CDR3 sequence is 14 residues long.

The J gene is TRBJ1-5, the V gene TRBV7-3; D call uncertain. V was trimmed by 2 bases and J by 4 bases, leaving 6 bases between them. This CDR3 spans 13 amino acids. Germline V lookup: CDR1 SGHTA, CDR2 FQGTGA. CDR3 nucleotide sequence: TGTGCCAGCAGCTTAGACCCGAATCAGCCCCAGCATTTT. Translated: CASSLDPNQPQHF.

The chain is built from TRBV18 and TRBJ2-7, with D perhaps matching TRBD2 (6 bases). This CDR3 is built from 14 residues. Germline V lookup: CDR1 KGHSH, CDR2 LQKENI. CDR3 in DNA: TGTGCCAGCTCCCTTAGCGGATCAATCTACGAGCGGTACGTC. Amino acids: CASSLSGSIYERYV.

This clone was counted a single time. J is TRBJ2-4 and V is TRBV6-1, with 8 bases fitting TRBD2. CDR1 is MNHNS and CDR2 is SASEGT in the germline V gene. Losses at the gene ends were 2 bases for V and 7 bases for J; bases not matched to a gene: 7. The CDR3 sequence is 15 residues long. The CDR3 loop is CASSELSGSGNIQYF. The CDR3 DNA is TGTGCCAGCAGTGAATTAAGCGGGAGCGGGAACATTCAGTACTTC.

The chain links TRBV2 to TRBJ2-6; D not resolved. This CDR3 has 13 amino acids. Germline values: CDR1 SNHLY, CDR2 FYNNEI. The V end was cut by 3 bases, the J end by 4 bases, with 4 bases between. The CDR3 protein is CASSDGGANVLTF. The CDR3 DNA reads TGTGCCAGCAGTGATGGGGGGGCCAACGTCCTGACTTTC.

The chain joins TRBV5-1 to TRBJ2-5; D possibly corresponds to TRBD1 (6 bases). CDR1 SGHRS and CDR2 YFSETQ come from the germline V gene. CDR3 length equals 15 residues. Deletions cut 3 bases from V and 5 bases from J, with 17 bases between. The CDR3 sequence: CASSYGQTELETQYF. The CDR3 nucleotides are TGCGCCAGCAGCTACGGACAGACAGAACTGGAGACCCAGTACTTC.

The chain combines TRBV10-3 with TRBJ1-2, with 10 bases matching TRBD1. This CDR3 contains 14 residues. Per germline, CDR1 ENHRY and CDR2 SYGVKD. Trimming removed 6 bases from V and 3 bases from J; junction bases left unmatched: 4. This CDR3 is CAIRVTGGHYGYTF. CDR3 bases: TGTGCCATCAGGGTGACAGGGGGCCACTATGGCTACACCTTC.

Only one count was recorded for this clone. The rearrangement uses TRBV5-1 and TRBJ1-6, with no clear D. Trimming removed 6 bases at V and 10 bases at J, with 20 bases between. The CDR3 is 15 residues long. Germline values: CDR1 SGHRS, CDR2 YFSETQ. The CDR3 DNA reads TGCGCCAGCAAGGTGACGAGTGCCAAGTCGTCACCCCTCCACTTT. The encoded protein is CASKVTSAKSSPLHF.